This T cell receptor beta chain came from a study of T cell changes during pregnancy in multiple sclerosis. Using immunoSEQ multiplex PCR, the repertoire was profiled, and TCRdb retains in-frame clones only, with some absent. The table records 75,000 to 95,000 clones, around 90% of them present only once. CDR1 and CDR2 (germline): SQVTM, ANQGSEA. V was pared by 5 bases and J by 3 bases, with 9 bases between. This CDR3 is 12 amino acids long. The specimen comprised peripheral blood, sampled before pregnancy. The V call is TRBV29-1, the J call TRBJ2-3; D is perhaps TRBD2 (5 bases). This sequence was found in a female donor with multiple sclerosis, enrolled in a pregnancy study. The CDR3 nucleotides are TGCAGCGTTATGGGAGAGACAGATACGCAGTATTTT. Translation gives CSVMGETDTQYF.